The TCR beta chain under discussion was sequenced for a study of PD-1 blockade in classical Hodgkin lymphoma (dated by TCRdb to the early 2020s). In terms of the full investigation: Nivolumab dosing was 3 mg/kg intravenously every 2 weeks, continuing until either disease progression or unacceptable toxicity. To define a peripheral blood immune signature of response to PD-1 blockade in classical Hodgkin lymphoma, the study combined TCR beta sequencing with CyTOF.

Looking up the germline V gene (reference sequence) yields CDR1 MNHEY and CDR2 SMNVEV. Unmatched junction bases come to 6, with V trimmed by 4 bases and J by 4 bases. Including the terminal cysteine and phenylalanine, the CDR3 comprises 15 residues. Just the 45-base CDR3 DNA is kept, in frame starting at base 1. What the research found in general, with its limitations: A significant rise by C4D1 was seen in CD4+ but not CD8+ TCR diversity (p=0.0027 vs p=0.16), with the rise being most apparent in complete responders (p=0.02). The study was limited to a single clinical trial cohort, and causes of repertoire differences, possibly disease activity or prior therapy, remained undefined. Baseline TCR diversity was reported as lower in newly diagnosed patients than in healthy donors, and lower still in relapsed/refractory patients. Lower diversity was seen in patients whose nivolumab began less than 1 year after ASCT, and these patients were left out of later analyses so that immune reconstitution would not confound the results. Trial patients with a complete response had baseline diversity similar to that of newly diagnosed patients, while partial responders and progressors had significantly lower diversity.

A word on this clone: Its antigen remains unidentified. Base-call qualities are not available, and no considerably larger clone is one nucleotide away.

This specimen's time point label, interpreted: cycle 1 day 1 (C1D1), immediately before nivolumab initiation. Every trial patient had relapsed following autologous stem cell transplantation, and prior brentuximab vedotin exposure was what differed among cohorts A, B and C. CD8+ T cells were purified from thawed PBMCs by magnetic negative selection with a Miltenyi CD8+ T cell isolation kit. A total of 50 to 70 patients with relapsed/refractory classical Hodgkin lymphoma made up the trial cohort, and each patient's best overall response was complete response, partial response or progressive disease. Single-agent nivolumab was administered to trial patients in the multi-cohort phase II CheckMate 205 trial. An independent review committee assessed best overall response by applying the 2007 International Working Group response criteria. Trial PBMCs were collected immediately before nivolumab initiation (C1D1) and during therapy at cycle 2 day 1 and cycle 4 day 1. Peripheral blood was collected in 8 mL Vacutainer Cell Preparation Tubes, from which PBMCs were isolated by centrifugation and then cryopreserved. Purified CD4+ and CD8+ fractions were prepared only for cases with an additional available PBMC sample. Magnetically labelled cells were depleted on LS columns in a quadroMACS separator, and the flow-through was collected as the purified fraction.

The Qiagen DNeasy kit was used to extract genomic DNA both from unsorted PBMCs and from the negatively selected CD4+ and CD8+ fractions. TCR beta CDR3 regions were amplified by immunoSEQ multiplex PCR using primers annealing to V and J segments. Amplification bias was minimized using a synthetic immune receptor repertoire, and residual bias was removed computationally after sequencing. The authors' pipeline ran thus. Custom Python scripts were used to quantify repertoire diversity as the Shannon entropy index. Unsorted, CD4+ and CD8+ repertoires were analyzed separately, except for combined analyses in which CD4+ and CD8+ sequences were merged in silico. A clone was considered expanded if an increase in frequency of at least 2-fold after treatment relative to C1D1 was found, and a pseudocount of 0.5 was applied to clones undetected at baseline. Singleton clones were defined as clones with 0 or 1 copy at C1D1, and non-singleton clones were defined as clones with 2 or more copies. Clones expanded in unsorted samples were annotated as CD4+, CD8+ or unknown by matching protein sequences in sorted samples from the same patient. Wilcoxon tests on paired samples were used to test changes in diversity from C1D1 to C4D1. Entries here come from immuneACCESS through TCRdb and include only in-frame sequences with V and J called. Some clones fail to appear in such tables; in the studies checked, an unresolved V gene covers under half of the shortfall, and the cause of the remainder is unknown. That table is the source of V, J and clone size, and D and trimming were worked out from the DNA. The sample table contains about 27,000 clones; only one count was recorded for around 88% of them. The ten largest clones capture 6.5% to 7.5% of the sample.

The sequence joins TRBV27 to TRBJ2-3; 9 central bases correspond to TRBD2. The sequence derives from a human donor with classical Hodgkin lymphoma. The sequencing used CD8+ T cells from blood, collected at baseline. The sequenced DNA: TGTGCCAGCAGTTACGCGGGAGGGCGAGCAGATACGCAGTATTTT. Translated, this gives CASSYAGGRADTQYF.